This T cell receptor beta chain was documented in a study of blood T cell repertoires in COVID-19. About the study: COVID-19 samples from acute and convalescent phases originated in the United States, Italy and Spain.

The CDR3 sequence is 13 residues long. CDR1 is GTSNPN and CDR2 is SVGIG in the germline V gene (reference sequence). Deletions cut 0 bases from V and 5 bases from J, with 10 bases between. Original processing methods: Reference gene primer amplification gave estimated nucleated cell counts. Assay used: immunoSEQ multiplex PCR; TCRdb lists only in-frame clones, some missing. V and J calls and clone size come straight from that table; D and trimming were deduced from the DNA. The profile shows about 140,000 clones, about nine tenths of them singletons. This TCR derives from a man aged 50 to 59 who had recovered from COVID-19. The V call is TRBV30, the J call TRBJ1-1; perhaps TRBD1 as D (5 bases). The source material was PBMCs or T cells enriched from blood (not recorded which). The DNA for the CDR3 is TGTGCCTGGAGTGTAATGGAGGGGACTGAAGCTTTCTTT. Amino acid sequence: CAWSVMEGTEAFF.